This T cell receptor beta chain was profiled in a study of blood T cell repertoires in COVID-19. At the level of the study: Samples came from the United States, Italy and Spain, spanning acute and convalescent COVID-19. T cells, B-cell-depleted T cells, or PBMCs provided the cDNA or gDNA that served as material.

The method was immunoSEQ multiplex PCR; TCRdb's version includes in-frame clones alone and lacks a portion of them. This table holds some 200,000 clones, around nine tenths found once. This clone has a single count. J lost 7 bases, V lost 5 bases, and 5 bases had no gene match. CDR1 MDHEN and CDR2 SYDVKM come from the germline V gene. The CDR3 length is 13 residues. The source is a man in his fifties or sixties with COVID-19, enrolled during active disease. Sequencing input: peripheral blood. V and J are TRBV28 and TRBJ2-3; TRBD2 aligns across 8 bases. The CDR3 DNA is TGTGCCAGCAGTGCCGGGGGGGCGAATACGCAGTATTTT. Translating it yields CASSAGGANTQYF.